This T cell receptor (beta chain) was found in a study of vaccination effects on CD4 cells after COVID-19 (dated by TCRdb to between 2020 and 2023). At the level of the whole study: To identify antigen-specific CD4+ T cell clonotypes by their expansion, the ViraFEST assay first stimulated PBMC with viral peptide pools and then applied TCR sequencing. Cultures from other donors in the study were sequenced with the Oncomine TCR Beta short-read assay on an Illumina iSeq 100. Each participant received two doses of an mRNA SARS-CoV-2 vaccine, either BNT162b2 or mRNA-1273. In both COVID-19 convalescent patients and infection-naive vaccine recipients, the study compared SARS-CoV-2 spike-specific CD4+ TCR repertoires from before mRNA vaccination with those from after it. The full study included fewer than eleven COVID-19 convalescent patients and a few SARS-CoV-2-naive healthy vaccine recipients. A few million PBMC per well were cultured with 10 ug/ml peptides in IMDM containing 5% human AB serum, about 9 IU/ml IL-2 and gentamicin. Pre-vaccine samples from a couple of convalescent patients were drawn 16 days and one week before the first dose, 142 and 148 days after COVID-19 diagnosis.

Libraries were constructed by the immunoSEQ multiplex PCR assay. DNA from the cultured and isolated CD4+ T cells underwent TCR beta CDR3 sequencing. On the authors' methods: Non-productive TCR sequences were removed, reads were trimmed to the CDR3 region, and CDR3s of at least 7 amino acids were retained. Antigen-specific clonotypes were identified using the MANAFEST web app by comparison of expansion in peptide wells against reference cultures. To be called positive, a clone needed expansion at FDR<0.05 compared with the reference and with all other wells, an odds ratio greater than 5, and a frequency greater than 0.1% in two replicate wells. Cross-reactive clonotypes were defined as significantly expanded in SARS-CoV-2 spike wells and in at least one common cold coronavirus spike condition. CDR3 similarity was assessed by Levenshtein distance with the stringdist R package, and unrooted trees were built with ape in R 3.6.1. TCRdb retrieved this table from immuneACCESS and kept in-frame rearrangements only. Not all clones are present; in checked studies, unresolved V genes account for under half, and no reason is known for the remainder. V and J calls and clone size are copied from that table; D and trimming were computed from the DNA. The sample contains 45,000 to 60,000 clones, 76% of them found a single time. 10% to 15% of the sample belongs to the ten largest clones.

After approximately 11 days of culture, CD4+ T cells were isolated with the EasySep CD4+ T cell isolation kit. Convalescent patients had PCR-confirmed SARS-CoV-2 infection between March and December 2020, before Alpha, Beta and Delta variants emerged in the United States. Half of the culture medium was replaced with fresh IL-2-containing medium on days 3 and 7. Unless otherwise noted, each peptide stimulation condition was cultured in triplicate wells. Using Ficoll-Paque Plus gradient centrifugation, PBMC were separated from whole blood and then either used fresh or cryopreserved at -140C. The QIAamp micro DNA kit was used to extract genomic DNA from the cultured CD4+ T cells. Trimming leaves V shorter by 3 bases and J shorter by 7 bases, with the junction holding 5 bases beyond the gene matches. Counted from cysteine to phenylalanine, this CDR3 has 15 amino acids. Only the CDR3 region is kept as DNA, spanning 45 bases read in frame from base 1. CDR1 is given as LNHNV and CDR2 as YYDKDF, both from the germline V gene (reference sequence).

Broad study findings and their caveats: Clones induced by infection and clones induced by vaccination both contracted markedly at late timepoints after vaccination, which fits with T cell responses waning over time. In convalescent patients, the post-vaccine spike-reactive repertoire was composed mainly of new vaccine-induced clones that were largely distinct from infection-induced clones. The study was limited by a small number of convalescent patients, and early post-infection timepoints were lacking.

On this clone itself: Its recognized antigen is unknown. No base quality values were provided; no much bigger clone lies one nucleotide off.

The clonotype comes from a human donor who had a prior SARS-CoV-2 infection. The sequence links TRBV15 to TRBJ2-2; TRBD1 lines up with 10 middle nucleotides. The sequences come from CD4+ T cells from PBMCs cultured without peptide, collected before COVID-19 vaccination. The sequenced DNA is TGTGCCACCAGCAGGGGGGACAGGGGAAACGGGGAGCTGTTTTTT. It translates as CATSRGDRGNGELFF.